Sequencing of this T cell receptor (beta chain) was carried out in a study of T cells in Graves' hyperthyroidism and ophthalmopathy. Study-level background: Blood from the periphery was taken at initial diagnosis, before any treatment.

Orbital computed tomography and thyroid ultrasound, together with serum TRAb and thyroxine and clinical symptoms, were used for diagnoses. PBMCs came from more than 8.5 ml fresh peripheral blood. This CDR3 spans 14 amino acids. V lost 4 bases, J lost 5 bases, and 5 bases stayed unmatched. Germline assignment: CDR1 MNHEY and CDR2 SMNVEV (reference sequence). This clonotype was detected ten times or more. The antigen remains undetermined. Authors of the study amplified TCR beta CDR3 regions from RNA transcripts. HTBI primers were the set used in a first-round RT-PCR of the TCR CDR3. Via MiXCR, TCRdb re-called the multiplex PCR reads, giving one row per CDR3 protein. The sample has approximately 600,000 distinct CDR3 sequences; approximately 15% are singletons. Study-level results: Most clonotypes that expanded in the thyroid above 0.001 also showed up in blood.

Sequencing was carried out using blood. The TCR comes from a middle-aged woman with Graves' ophthalmopathy. This chain uses TRBV27 with TRBJ1-2; 9 nucleotides match TRBD1. CDR3 residues: CASSSYGTGYGYTF. In DNA form, the CDR3 reads TGTGCCAGCAGTTCATACGGGACAGGGTATGGCTACACCTTC.